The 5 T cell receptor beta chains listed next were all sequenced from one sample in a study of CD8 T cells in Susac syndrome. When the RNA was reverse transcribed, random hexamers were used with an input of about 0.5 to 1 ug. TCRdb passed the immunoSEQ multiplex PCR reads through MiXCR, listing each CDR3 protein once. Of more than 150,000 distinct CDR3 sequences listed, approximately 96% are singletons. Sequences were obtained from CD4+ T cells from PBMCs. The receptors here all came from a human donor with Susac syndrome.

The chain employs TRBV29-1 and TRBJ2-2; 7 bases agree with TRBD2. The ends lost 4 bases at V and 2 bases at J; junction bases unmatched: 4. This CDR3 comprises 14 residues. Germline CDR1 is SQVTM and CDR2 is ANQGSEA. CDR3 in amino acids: CSVASGANTGELFF. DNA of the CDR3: TGCAGCGTTGCCAGCGGGGCCAACACCGGGGAGCTGTTTTTT.

CDR3 protein: CSARDIRSPDTQYF. Here the CDR3 DNA reads TGCAGTGCTAGAGATATAAGGTCCCCGGATACGCAGTATTTT. This chain connects TRBV20-1 to TRBJ2-3, with unresolved D. Germline V gene sequence: CDR1 DFQATT, CDR2 SNEGSKA (reference sequence). The CDR3 totals 14 residues. V lost 0 bases to trimming and J lost 6 bases, with 13 bases between them.

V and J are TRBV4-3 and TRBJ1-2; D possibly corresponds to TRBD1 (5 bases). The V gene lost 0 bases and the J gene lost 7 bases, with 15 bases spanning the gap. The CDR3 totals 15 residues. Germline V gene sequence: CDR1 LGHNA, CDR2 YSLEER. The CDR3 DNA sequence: TGCGCCAGCAGCCAAGATGGAGGGGTTTTCTCTGGCTACACCTTC. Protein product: CASSQDGGVFSGYTF.

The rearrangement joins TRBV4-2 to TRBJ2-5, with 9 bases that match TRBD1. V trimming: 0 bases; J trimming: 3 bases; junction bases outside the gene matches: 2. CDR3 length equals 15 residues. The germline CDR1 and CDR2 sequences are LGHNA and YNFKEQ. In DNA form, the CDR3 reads TGTGCCAGCAGCCAAGAAGGGACAGGGAAAGAGACCCAGTACTTC. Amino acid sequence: CASSQEGTGKETQYF.

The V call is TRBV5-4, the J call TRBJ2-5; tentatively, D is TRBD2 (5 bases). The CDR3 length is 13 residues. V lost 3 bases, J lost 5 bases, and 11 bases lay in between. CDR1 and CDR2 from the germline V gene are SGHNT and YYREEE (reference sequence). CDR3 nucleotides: TGTGCCAGCAGCTCTCCTCCGGGGGAGACCCAGTACTTC. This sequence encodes CASSSPPGETQYF.